This TCR beta chain was sequenced in a study of blood T cell repertoires in COVID-19. Data came from immunoSEQ multiplex PCR; TCRdb stores just in-frame clones and leaves some out. Of nearly 400,000 clones listed, over 85% are singletons. Donors were grouped by their self-reported clinical history. V lost 6 bases to trimming and J lost 4 bases, with 22 bases between them. The V gene's germline CDR1 is KGHSH and CDR2 LQKENI. The CDR3 has 16 residues. The chain carries TRBV18 and TRBJ2-7, with D uncertain. The sequence derives from a woman between 25 and 40 years old who had recovered from COVID-19. Sequencing was done on a sample of PBMCs or T cells enriched from blood (not recorded which). The CDR3 here is CASSSRRLQEVYEQYF. In DNA form, the CDR3 reads TGTGCCAGCTCCTCCAGACGGCTTCAAGAGGTTTACGAGCAGTACTTC.